The clone carrying this T cell receptor beta chain came up a few times. The data were taken from a study of blood T cells in healthy people across ages. Trimming removed 4 bases at V and 1 base at J, with 20 bases between. CDR3 length: 18 amino acids. The germline V gene has CDR1 SSHAT and CDR2 FNYEAQ (reference sequence). Using a J-beta primer mix together with a sample-barcoded 5' primer, a second PCR was run for roughly 7 to 12 cycles. Using its own MiXCR run on the 5' RACE reads, TCRdb lists one record per CDR3 protein. The sample has 1.5 million to 2 million distinct CDR3 sequences; approximately 30% are singletons.

V and J are TRBV7-7 and TRBJ1-5, with a possible D match to TRBD1 (5 bases). The sequencing input was blood. The receptor was isolated from a woman younger than 45 in good health. CDR3 sequence: CASSSSSHGGPSNQPQHF. The CDR3 coding sequence is TGTGCCAGCAGCTCCTCCTCCCATGGGGGACCAAGCAATCAGCCCCAGCATTTT.